A single sample gave rise to the 10 T cell receptor beta chains below, sequenced in a study of neoadjuvant anti-PD-1 for oral cavity cancer. Clones were sequenced by immunoSEQ multiplex PCR, and TCRdb holds only the in-frame ones, with some missing. This sample has tens of thousands of clones, with roughly 81% found just once. Described time point: after neoadjuvant nivolumab, at surgical resection. The starting material was PBMCs, obtained after nivolumab (anti-PD-1) treatment. Receptors originate from a person aged 35-79 years with oral cavity squamous cell carcinoma.

The gene calls are TRBV9 and TRBJ2-2; 7 bases fit TRBD1. CDR3 length: 14 residues. V lost 4 bases, J lost 4 bases, and 4 bases stayed unmatched. Per germline, CDR1 SGDLS and CDR2 YYNGEE. The CDR3 DNA sequence: TGTGCCAGCAGCCCCAGACAGGGCACCGGGGAGCTGTTTTTT. Protein product: CASSPRQGTGELFF. Together with reference TRBV9 and TRBJ2-2, the CDR3 gives the full variable domain: DSGVTQTPKHLITATGQRVTLRCSPRSGDLSVYWYQQSLDQGLQFLIQYYNGEERAKGNILERFSAQQFPDLHSELNLSSLELGDSALYFCASSPRQGTGELFFGEGSRLTVL.

The gene calls are TRBV6-5 and TRBJ2-7; 7 bases line up with TRBD2. The trim removed 6 bases at V and 6 bases at J, leaving 8 bases unmatched. This CDR3 is 13 amino acids long. Germline V gives CDR1 MNHEY, CDR2 SVGAGI. The CDR3 region has the DNA TGTGCCAGCAGACCCACCAGCGGGGTCGAGCAGTACTTC. Protein: CASRPTSGVEQYF.

This chain joins TRBV10-1 and TRBJ2-2, with 8 bases identical to TRBD1. CDR3 length: 14 residues. With 7 bases clipped from V and 5 bases from J, the junction kept 6 bases outside the gene matches. The germline CDR1 and CDR2 sequences are WNHNN and SYGVQD (reference sequence). The CDR3 spells CASTSGGMTGELFF. The CDR3 DNA is TGCGCCAGCACGTCAGGGGGCATGACCGGGGAGCTGTTTTTT.

The genes are TRBV5-5 and TRBJ1-1, with 8 bases matching TRBD1. The CDR3 covers 15 residues. Trimming cost V 2 bases and J 8 bases; bases outside gene matches: 11. The V gene's germline CDR1 is SGHKS and CDR2 YYEKEE (reference sequence). CDR3 nucleotides: TGTGCCAGCAGCTTAGTGGGACAGGCAGGGTCGGAAGCTTTCTTT. Translating gives CASSLVGQAGSEAFF.

The chain combines TRBV9 with TRBJ2-7, with D perhaps TRBD2 (6 bases). This CDR3 comprises 15 residues. Trimming took 0 bases from V and 7 from J, leaving 17 bases between them. The germline gives CDR1 SGDLS, CDR2 YYNGEE. Written as DNA, the CDR3 is TGTGCCAGCAGCGTAGGTCCGGGCCCCGGGGGAGAGCAGTACTTC. This encodes CASSVGPGPGGEQYF. The full variable domain, rest sourced from reference TRBV9 and TRBJ2-7, is DSGVTQTPKHLITATGQRVTLRCSPRSGDLSVYWYQQSLDQGLQFLIQYYNGEERAKGNILERFSAQQFPDLHSELNLSSLELGDSALYFCASSVGPGPGGEQYFGPGTRLTVT.

V usage is TRBV6-5 and J usage is TRBJ2-7, with 8 bases identical to TRBD2. V was clipped by 0 bases and J by 2 bases; unmatched bases: 6. This CDR3 is 16 amino acids long. The germline CDR1 and CDR2 sequences are MNHEY and SVGAGI. As DNA, the CDR3 is TGTGCCAGCAGTTACTCTCGGGGGGGGGATCCCTACGAGCAGTACTTC. It is translated as CASSYSRGGDPYEQYF.

This clone has only a few counts. This chain uses TRBV16 with TRBJ1-1; weak D call: TRBD1 (5 bases). From germline, CDR1 is KGHSY and CDR2 FQNENV. This CDR3 has 16 residues. The germline V and J ends were trimmed by 7 bases and 5 bases, with 23 bases remaining between them. CDR3 region: CASKGGDPRRGTEAFF. The CDR3 DNA reads TGTGCCAGCAAGGGAGGGGACCCTCGACGGGGGACTGAAGCTTTCTTT.

In its sample, this clone was seen a few times. The J gene is TRBJ2-1, the V gene TRBV4-1; a possible D gene is TRBD2 (5 bases). Deletions cut 3 bases from V and 6 bases from J, with 18 bases between. The germline V gene has CDR1 MGHRA and CDR2 YSYEKL. The CDR3 runs to 16 residues. In DNA form, the CDR3 reads TGCGCCAGCAGCCAGAAATATGGAGGAGTGGGCAATGAGCAGTTCTTC. Its protein is CASSQKYGGVGNEQFF.

This chain joins TRBV5-5 and TRBJ1-1; 7 bases are shared with TRBD1. The trim removed 1 base at V and 8 bases at J, leaving 8 bases unmatched. CDR1 and CDR2 from the germline V gene are SGHKS and YYEKEE (reference sequence). CDR3 length: 14 amino acids. The CDR3 here is CASSLSQGGTEAFF. The CDR3 bases are TGTGCCAGCAGCTTGTCTCAGGGGGGTACGGAAGCTTTCTTT.

The chain carries TRBV6-5 and TRBJ1-4; D is unclear. Germline V gene data show CDR1 as MNHEY and CDR2 as SVGAGI. The CDR3 contains 11 residues. Deletions cut 6 bases from V and 7 bases from J, with 6 bases between. DNA of the CDR3: TGTGCCAGCAGCCAAGGTGAAAAACTGTTTTTT. Its protein is CASSQGEKLFF.